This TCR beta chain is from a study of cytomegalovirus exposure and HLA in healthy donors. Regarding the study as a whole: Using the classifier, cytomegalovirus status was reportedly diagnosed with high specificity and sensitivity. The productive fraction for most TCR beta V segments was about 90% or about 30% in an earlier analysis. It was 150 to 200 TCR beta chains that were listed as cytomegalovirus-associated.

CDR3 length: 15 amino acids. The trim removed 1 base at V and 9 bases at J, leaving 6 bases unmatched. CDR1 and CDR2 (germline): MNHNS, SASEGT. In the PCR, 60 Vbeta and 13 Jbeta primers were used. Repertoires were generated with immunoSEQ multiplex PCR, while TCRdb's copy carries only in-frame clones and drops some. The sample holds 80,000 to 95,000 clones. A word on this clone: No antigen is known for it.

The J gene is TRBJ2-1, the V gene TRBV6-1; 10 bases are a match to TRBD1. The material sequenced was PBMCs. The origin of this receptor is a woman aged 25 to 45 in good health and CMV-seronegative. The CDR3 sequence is CASSEGDRGVSEQFF. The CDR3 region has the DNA TGTGCCAGCAGTGAAGGGGACAGGGGAGTAAGTGAGCAGTTCTTC.